The 20 T cell receptor beta chains presented below share a single source sample, sequenced in a study of radiation and T cells in renal cell carcinoma. Time point indicated: blood 4 weeks post-SBRT, at nephrectomy. The treatment: 15 Gy SBRT to primary tumor, nephrectomy 4 weeks later. Repertoires were generated with immunoSEQ multiplex PCR, while TCRdb's copy carries only in-frame clones and drops some. The data show just under 150,000 clones, with about 88% seen just once and 15% to 20% held by the top ten. The input for sequencing was blood, taken from a patient whose treatment included radiotherapy and nephrectomy. Source of these receptors: a woman aged 50 to 60 with renal cell carcinoma.

This clone was seen many times. The chain recombines TRBV4-1 with TRBJ2-4; D tentatively fits TRBD1 or TRBD2 (5 bases each). The germline V gene encodes CDR1 MGHRA and CDR2 YSYEKL. The CDR3 consists of 15 residues. V was clipped by 0 bases and J by 5 bases, with 11 bases between them. The CDR3 spells CASSQEWQGENIQYF. In DNA form, the CDR3 reads TGCGCCAGCAGCCAAGAATGGCAGGGAGAAAACATTCAGTACTTC.

The chain carries TRBV4-3 and TRBJ2-2; TRBD2 aligns across 9 bases. The trim removed 1 base at V and 5 bases at J, leaving 5 bases unmatched. CDR1 is LGHNA, CDR2 YSLEER, per germline. This CDR3 comprises 16 residues. CDR3 coding DNA: TGCGCCAGCAGCCAAGCAATAGCGGGAGTGACCGGGGAGCTGTTTTTT. It translates to CASSQAIAGVTGELFF.

V gene TRBV6-5 combines with J gene TRBJ1-2; D is perhaps TRBD1 (5 bases). CDR1 is MNHEY and CDR2 is SVGAGI in the germline V gene. The V gene lost 6 bases and the J gene lost 2 bases, with 16 bases spanning the gap. This CDR3 comprises 15 residues. CDR3: CASSLREGKNYGYTF. CDR3 in DNA: TGTGCCAGCAGCCTAAGGGAGGGGAAAAACTATGGCTACACCTTC.

This clone has a single count. The rearrangement uses TRBV6-1 and TRBJ2-4, with TRBD2 identical over 7 bases. CDR1 and CDR2 (germline): MNHNS, SASEGT. The CDR3 runs 12 residues. The CDR3, as DNA: TGTGCAGCGGGACGGACCCAGGACATTCAGTACTTC. It is translated as CAAGRTQDIQYF.

The genes are TRBV6-5 and TRBJ2-7; no definite D call. Germline CDR1 is MNHEY and CDR2 is SVGAGI. This CDR3 contains 16 residues. V was clipped by 4 bases and J by 3 bases, with 19 bases between them. In nucleotides, the CDR3 is TGTGCCAGCAGTTTGGTTCTCGGTACGGGCGGCTACGAGCAGTACTTC. It codes for CASSLVLGTGGYEQYF.

There are a few counts of this clone. The junction differs from germline at one of its ends, possibly a read error. The chain joins TRBV28 to TRBJ1-5; D remains ambiguous. The V gene's germline CDR1 is MDHEN and CDR2 SYDVKM. This CDR3 is built from 11 residues. The CDR3 DNA follows: TGTGCCAGCAGTGGCAACCAGCCCCAGCATTTT. Amino acids: CASSGNQPQHF.

The chain couples TRBV18 to TRBJ1-5; D uncertain. Germline CDR1 and CDR2: KGHSH and LQKENI. The CDR3 consists of 14 residues. V gave up 2 bases and J gave up 4 bases, with 9 bases separating them. The CDR3 sequence: CASSPFLGNQPQHF. The CDR3 nucleotides are TGTGCCAGCTCACCATTTTTAGGGAATCAGCCCCAGCATTTT.

V is TRBV7-2 and J is TRBJ1-2; 7 nucleotides line up with TRBD1. The V and J ends lost 4 bases and 4 bases, in that order; junction bases with no gene match: 9. This CDR3 is built from 15 residues. Germline values: CDR1 SGHTA, CDR2 FQGNSA. The chain's CDR3 is CASSSDATGIYGYTF. The CDR3, as DNA: TGTGCCAGCAGCTCGGACGCGACAGGGATCTATGGCTACACCTTC.

V gene TRBV7-2 combines with J gene TRBJ2-7; D is possibly TRBD1 or TRBD2 (5 bases each). V dropped 8 bases and J dropped 0 bases, with 14 bases sitting between them. The V gene's germline CDR1 is SGHTA and CDR2 FQGNSA. This CDR3 is 14 amino acids long. As DNA, the CDR3 is TGTGCCAGCCTCCGGGACGCAAGCTCCTACGAGCAGTACTTC. Encoded protein: CASLRDASSYEQYF.

The chain is built from TRBV13 and TRBJ2-1; 10 bases match TRBD2. This CDR3 region has 18 residues. CDR1 and CDR2 from the germline V gene are PRHDT and FYEKMQ (reference sequence). The J segment lost 1 base and the V segment lost 5 bases, leaving 11 bases of the junction unmatched. The CDR3 sequence is CASSHPDTSGTSYNEQFF. The DNA for the CDR3 is TGTGCCAGCAGCCATCCTGACACTAGCGGGACGTCCTACAATGAGCAGTTCTTC.

The chain couples TRBV19 to TRBJ1-1; the D is unclear. The CDR3 covers 14 residues. The ends were cut back, 7 bases at V and 0 bases at J, with 12 bases in the middle. The germline gives CDR1 LNHDA, CDR2 SQIVND (reference sequence). In DNA form, the CDR3 reads TGTGCCAGTACCACCCAGGTGTTGAACACTGAAGCTTTCTTT. This encodes CASTTQVLNTEAFF.

J is TRBJ2-7 and V is TRBV5-1; 9 bases align to TRBD1. V was clipped by 4 bases and J by 10 bases; unmatched bases: 6. This CDR3 has 12 amino acids. The germline V gene encodes CDR1 SGHRS and CDR2 YFSETQ. DNA for the CDR3: TGCGCCAGCAGCCATGGACAGGGGCGACAGTACTTC. This gives the protein CASSHGQGRQYF.

V usage is TRBV6-1 and J usage is TRBJ2-7; tentatively, D is TRBD2 (6 bases). The CDR3 is 13 amino acids. Trimming cost V 7 bases and J 1 base, with 11 bases left between them. Germline V gene lookup returns CDR1 MNHNS and CDR2 SASEGT. CDR3 sequence: CASNPGTSYEQYF. The CDR3, as DNA: TGTGCCAGCAATCCAGGGACTTCCTACGAGCAGTACTTC.

The chain couples TRBV5-1 to TRBJ1-2; a possible D gene is TRBD1 (6 bases). Germline lookup yields CDR1 SGHRS and CDR2 YFSETQ. V lost 1 base to trimming and J lost 4 bases, with 8 bases between them. The CDR3 contains 13 residues. CDR3 coding DNA: TGCGCCAGCAGCTTGACAGGGATCTATGGCTACACCTTC. This encodes CASSLTGIYGYTF.

The CDR3 loop is CASSPGRDTQYF. In nucleotides, the CDR3 is TGTGCCAGCAGCCCCGGACGGGATACGCAGTATTTT. The chain employs TRBV7-2 and TRBJ2-3; D remains ambiguous. The germline gives CDR1 SGHTA, CDR2 FQGNSA. Trimming took off 5 bases at V and 6 bases at J, with 9 bases between the two ends. The CDR3 extends over 12 amino acids.

This chain joins TRBV7-2 and TRBJ1-2; D is ambiguous. Germline V gene data show CDR1 as SGHTA and CDR2 as FQGNSA. With 0 bases removed from V and 2 bases from J, the gap between germline ends came to 16 bases. This CDR3 is built from 17 residues. CDR3: CASSLASSNGPNYGYTF. For the CDR3, the DNA is TGTGCCAGCAGCTTAGCCTCCTCCAACGGACCCAACTATGGCTACACCTTC.

J is TRBJ2-3 and V is TRBV5-4; D perhaps matches TRBD2 (6 bases). This CDR3 region has 13 residues. Germline CDR1 SGHNT, CDR2 YYREEE (reference sequence). Trimming removed 3 bases from V and 3 bases from J, with 8 bases in between. The CDR3 coding sequence is TGTGCCAGCAGCTCTGGGACTACAGATACGCAGTATTTT. It specifies CASSSGTTDTQYF. The complete variable domain, with remaining parts taken from reference TRBV5-4 and TRBJ2-3, reads ETGVTQSPTHLIKTRGQQVTLRCSSQSGHNTVSWYQQALGQGPQFIFQYYREEENGRGNFPPRFSGLQFPNYSSELNVNALELDDSALYLCASSSGTTDTQYFGPGTRLTVL.

The chain employs TRBV27 and TRBJ2-4, with D unclear. Trimming left V 4 bases short and J 4 bases short, with 17 bases between. This CDR3 contains 16 residues. Germline V lookup: CDR1 MNHEY, CDR2 SMNVEV (reference sequence). CDR3 protein: CASSSPWGVDKNIQYF. DNA for the CDR3: TGTGCCAGCAGTTCCCCGTGGGGTGTCGATAAAAACATTCAGTACTTC.

This chain links TRBV5-6 with TRBJ2-7, with 7 bases matching TRBD1. The V and J ends lost 4 bases and 3 bases, in that order; junction bases with no gene match: 10. The CDR3 spans 15 residues. CDR1 is SGHDT, CDR2 YYEEEE, per germline. This CDR3 is CASSLTGPGGYEQYF. The CDR3 DNA is TGTGCCAGCAGCCTAACGGGGCCAGGGGGCTACGAGCAGTACTTC.

The chain is built from TRBV6-1 and TRBJ1-5, with D unclear. CDR1 is MNHNS and CDR2 is SASEGT in the germline V gene. This CDR3 spans 15 amino acids. Trimming shortened V by 0 bases and J by 9 bases, and 15 bases separated the two germline ends. In DNA, the CDR3 is TGTGCCAGCAGTGAAGCTGAACAGCACGCCGTGCCCCAGCATTTT. It translates to CASSEAEQHAVPQHF.